This TCR beta chain was found in a study of tumor and adjacent non-tumor tissue in lung cancer. Whole-study findings and limits: Significantly higher TCR diversity was found in tumor than normal lung. Normal lung showed higher cumulative top 100 clone frequency than tumor.

Three rounds of nested PCR, following a modified ARM-PCR protocol, produced the TCRbeta library. TCRdb independently ran MiXCR on the multiplex PCR reads; one entry per CDR3 protein. The data show some 99,000 distinct CDR3 sequences, with more than 60% seen just once and around 37% held by the top ten. No cell sorting was done before RNA was extracted from the tissue. The length of the CDR3 is 12 residues. Deletions cut 4 bases from V and 7 bases from J, with 13 bases between. Germline CDR1 and CDR2: SQVTM and ANQGSEA. This clonotype was seen ten or more times. The antigen is not known. This TCR derives from a woman aged 55-70 years with non-small cell lung cancer. The sample taken for sequencing was lung tumor tissue. The chain links TRBV29-1 to TRBJ1-2, with D hard to call. CDR3 nucleotide sequence: TGCAGCGTTGTAGTGCCTCTCGGTGGCTACACCTTC. Its translation is CSVVVPLGGYTF.